This TCR beta chain is drawn from a study of T-cell reconstitution after alpha-beta-depleted transplantation in children. During its preparation, the TCRbeta library received unique molecular identifiers. From the PCR reads, TCRdb called clonotypes with MiXCR, one entry per CDR3 protein. This sample has about 900,000 distinct CDR3 sequences, with about 30% found just once. The CDR3 covers 14 residues. With 3 bases removed from V and 3 bases from J, the gap between germline ends came to 13 bases. CDR1 DFQATT and CDR2 SNEGSKA come from the germline V gene (reference sequence). This clonotype was seen a few times.

This receptor was identified in a boy under two years old who had a stem cell transplant for SCID, so the T cells may come from the graft donor. The input for sequencing was PBMCs, mostly from graft donor cells, taken 360 days after TCRalphabeta/CD19-depleted stem cell transplant. This sequence joins TRBV20-1 and TRBJ2-3; D unresolved. CDR3 region: CSASRYSVTDTQYF. DNA for the CDR3: TGCAGTGCTAGTCGGTACAGCGTGACAGATACGCAGTATTTT.